Following are 5 T cell receptor beta chains from one sample sequenced in a study of cytomegalovirus exposure and HLA in healthy donors. Amplification used 60 Vbeta primers and 13 Jbeta primers. Libraries were prepared by immunoSEQ multiplex PCR; TCRdb keeps only in-frame clonotypes and omits some of them. The sample has roughly 230,000 clones, around nine tenths seen once. Material: PBMCs. The source is a girl aged 2 to 10 in good health and CMV-seronegative.

The rearrangement joins TRBV11-2 to TRBJ1-2, with a tentative D call TRBD1 (5 bases). Between the trimmed V and J ends, which lost 1 base and 8 bases, there was a span of 11 bases. The CDR3 consists of 13 residues. Germline values: CDR1 SGHAT, CDR2 FQNNGV. The DNA of the CDR3 is TGTGCCAGCAGCTTAGTAGCAGGGAACGGCTACACCTTC. Its translation: CASSLVAGNGYTF.

Here the CDR3 reads CASSVFGETQYF. The CDR3 DNA reads as TGTGCCAGCAGTGTCTTCGGAGAGACCCAGTACTTC. This chain links TRBV2 with TRBJ2-5, with D uncertain. V was cut by 4 bases and J by 4 bases, with 7 bases left in between. This CDR3 has 12 residues. CDR1 and CDR2 from the germline V gene are SNHLY and FYNNEI. The full variable domain, its missing parts supplied by reference TRBV2 and TRBJ2-5, is EPEVTQTPSHQVTQMGQEVILRCVPISNHLYFYWYRQILGQKVEFLVSFYNNEISEKSEIFDDQFSVERPDGSNFTLKIRSTKLEDSAMYFCASSVFGETQYFGPGTRLLVL.

This clone occurred a few times. This sequence joins TRBV19 and TRBJ1-1; TRBD1 might be the D (5 bases). Germline CDR1 and CDR2: LNHDA and SQIVND (reference sequence). V was cut by 5 bases and J by 3 bases, with 13 bases left in between. The CDR3 is made up of 14 amino acids. CDR3 protein: CASSPPRGDTEAFF. Written as DNA, the CDR3 is TGTGCCAGTAGTCCGCCCCGGGGGGACACTGAAGCTTTCTTT. Combining the CDR3 with reference TRBV19 and TRBJ1-1 gives the whole variable domain DGGITQSPKYLFRKEGQNVTLSCEQNLNHDAMYWYRQDPGQGLRLIYYSQIVNDFQKGDIAEGYSVSREKKESFPLTVTSAQKNPTAFYLCASSPPRGDTEAFFGQGTRLTVV.

The chain links TRBV5-4 to TRBJ2-3; 13 bases fit TRBD2. The V and J ends lost 4 bases and 2 bases, in that order; junction bases with no gene match: 10. This CDR3 has 18 residues. CDR1 and CDR2 (germline): SGHNT, YYREEE (reference sequence). The CDR3 spells CASSPSLGTSGITDTQYF. The DNA of the CDR3 is TGTGCCAGCAGCCCATCGCTCGGGACTAGCGGGATCACAGATACGCAGTATTTT.

This chain links TRBV6-5 with TRBJ1-1; D possibly corresponds to TRBD1 (5 bases). The CDR3 loop spans 13 amino acids. V was cut by 6 bases and J by 1 base, with 9 bases left in between. CDR1 MNHEY and CDR2 SVGAGI come from the germline V gene. The CDR3 DNA follows: TGTGCCAGCAGCTCCAGGGCGAACACTGAAGCTTTCTTT. Translation gives CASSSRANTEAFF.